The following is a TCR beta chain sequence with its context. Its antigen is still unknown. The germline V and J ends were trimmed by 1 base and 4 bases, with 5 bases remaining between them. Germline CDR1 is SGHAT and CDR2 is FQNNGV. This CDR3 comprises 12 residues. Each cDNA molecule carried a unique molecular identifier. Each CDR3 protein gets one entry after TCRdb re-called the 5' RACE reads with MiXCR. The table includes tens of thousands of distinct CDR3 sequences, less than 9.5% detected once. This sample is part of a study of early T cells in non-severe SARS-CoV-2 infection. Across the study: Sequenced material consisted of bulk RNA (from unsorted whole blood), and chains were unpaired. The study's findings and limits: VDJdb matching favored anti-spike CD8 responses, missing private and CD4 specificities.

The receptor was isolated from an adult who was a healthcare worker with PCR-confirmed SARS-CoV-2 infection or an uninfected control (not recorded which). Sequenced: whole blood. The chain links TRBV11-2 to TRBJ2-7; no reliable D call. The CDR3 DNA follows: TGTGCCAGCAGCTTAGCGACTTACGAGCAGTACTTC. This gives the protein CASSLATYEQYF.